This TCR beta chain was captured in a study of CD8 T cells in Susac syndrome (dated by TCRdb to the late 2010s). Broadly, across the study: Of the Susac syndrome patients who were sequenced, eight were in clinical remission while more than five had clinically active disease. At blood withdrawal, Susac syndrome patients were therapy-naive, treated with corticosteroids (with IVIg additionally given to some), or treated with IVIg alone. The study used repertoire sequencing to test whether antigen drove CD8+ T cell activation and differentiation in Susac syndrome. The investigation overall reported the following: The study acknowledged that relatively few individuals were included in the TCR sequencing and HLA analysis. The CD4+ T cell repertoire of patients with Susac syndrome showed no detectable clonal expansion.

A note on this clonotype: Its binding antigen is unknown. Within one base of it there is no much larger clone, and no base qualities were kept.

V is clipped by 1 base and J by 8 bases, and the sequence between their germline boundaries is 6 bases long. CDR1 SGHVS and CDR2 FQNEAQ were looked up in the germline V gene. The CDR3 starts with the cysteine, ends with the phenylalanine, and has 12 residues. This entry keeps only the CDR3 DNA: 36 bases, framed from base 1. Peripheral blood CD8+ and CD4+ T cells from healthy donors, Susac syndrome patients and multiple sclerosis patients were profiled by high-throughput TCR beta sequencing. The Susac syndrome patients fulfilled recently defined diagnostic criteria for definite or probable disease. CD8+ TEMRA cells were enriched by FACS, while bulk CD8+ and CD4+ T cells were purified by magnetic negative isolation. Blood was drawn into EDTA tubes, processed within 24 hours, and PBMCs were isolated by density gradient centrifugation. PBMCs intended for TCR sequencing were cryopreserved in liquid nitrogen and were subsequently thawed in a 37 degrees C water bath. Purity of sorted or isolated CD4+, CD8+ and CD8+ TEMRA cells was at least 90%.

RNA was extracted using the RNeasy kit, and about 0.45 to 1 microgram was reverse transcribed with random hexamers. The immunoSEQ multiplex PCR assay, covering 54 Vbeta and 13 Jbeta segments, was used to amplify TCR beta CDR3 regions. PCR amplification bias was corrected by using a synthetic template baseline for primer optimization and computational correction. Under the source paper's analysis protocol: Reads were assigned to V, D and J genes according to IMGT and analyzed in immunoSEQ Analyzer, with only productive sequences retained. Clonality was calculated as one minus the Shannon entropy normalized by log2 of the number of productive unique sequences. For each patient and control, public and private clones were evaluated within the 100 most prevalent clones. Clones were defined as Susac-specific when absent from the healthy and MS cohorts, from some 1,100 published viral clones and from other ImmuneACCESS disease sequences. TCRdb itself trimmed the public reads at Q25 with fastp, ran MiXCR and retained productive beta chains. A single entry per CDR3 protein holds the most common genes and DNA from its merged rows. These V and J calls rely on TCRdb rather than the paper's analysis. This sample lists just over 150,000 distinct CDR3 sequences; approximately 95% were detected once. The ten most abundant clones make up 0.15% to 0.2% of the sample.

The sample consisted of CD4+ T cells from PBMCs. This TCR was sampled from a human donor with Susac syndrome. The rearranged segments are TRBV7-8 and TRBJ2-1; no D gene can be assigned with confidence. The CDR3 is CASSLGWHEQFF. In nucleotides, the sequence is TGTGCCAGCAGCTTAGGGTGGCATGAGCAGTTCTTC.